These 26 T cell receptor beta chains originate from one sample sequenced in a study of CD8+ T cells in alopecia areata. Treatment reported: oral pan-JAK inhibitor, 5-10 mg twice daily. The authors extracted RNA and reverse transcribed it into cDNA as the sequencing template. TCRdb's copy holds only in-frame clones and misses some; the assay was immunoSEQ multiplex PCR. The data hold 110,000 to 150,000 clones, with nearly 55% observed a single time. Sequenced material: CD8+ T cells sorted from blood, taken at week 4, from a patient treated with tofacitinib. The origin of the receptors is a human donor with alopecia areata.

This chain uses TRBV6-5 with TRBJ2-6, with D perhaps assigned TRBD1 or TRBD2 (5 bases each). Trimming took off 4 bases at V and 4 bases at J, with 14 bases between the two ends. The CDR3 covers 16 residues. In germline, CDR1 is MNHEY, CDR2 SVGAGI. CDR3 protein: CASSLSFGTGANVLTF. The CDR3 nucleotides are TGTGCCAGCAGTTTGTCATTCGGGACCGGGGCCAACGTCCTGACTTTC.

This rearrangement joins TRBV29-1 to TRBJ2-7; D unclear. V was trimmed by 3 bases and J by 2 bases, leaving 8 bases between them. Germline V gene sequence: CDR1 SQVTM, CDR2 ANQGSEA. This CDR3 is 12 amino acids long. Here the CDR3 DNA reads TGCAGCGTTGAGGCGGAAGCCTACGAGCAGTACTTC. Residues: CSVEAEAYEQYF.

The chain employs TRBV9 and TRBJ2-7; TRBD2 agrees at 11 bases. The CDR3 loop spans 15 amino acids. The germline V gene has CDR1 SGDLS and CDR2 YYNGEE. V trimming: 0 bases; J trimming: 4 bases; junction bases outside the gene matches: 3. CDR3: CASSVGASGGYEQYF. Here the CDR3 DNA reads TGTGCCAGCAGCGTAGGGGCTAGCGGGGGGTACGAGCAGTACTTC.

This clone appeared many times. V and J are TRBV6-5 and TRBJ2-2; the D call may be TRBD1 or TRBD2 (5 bases each). The CDR3 totals 16 residues. V lost 0 bases and J 0 bases, leaving 8 bases between the germline ends. From germline, CDR1 is MNHEY and CDR2 SVGAGI. CDR3 protein: CASSYSMGANTGELFF. CDR3 DNA: TGTGCCAGCAGTTACTCGATGGGGGCGAACACCGGGGAGCTGTTTTTT.

The CDR3 loop is CSVTGTPDSRFQTQYF. The CDR3 DNA reads TGCAGCGTCACCGGGACACCGGACAGTCGGTTCCAGACCCAGTACTTC. The genes are TRBV29-1 and TRBJ2-5; TRBD1 might be the D (6 bases). The germline gives CDR1 SQVTM, CDR2 ANQGSEA. This CDR3 is 16 amino acids long. V gave up 6 bases and J gave up 6 bases, with 26 bases separating them.

In its sample, this clone was seen a few times. The chain couples TRBV4-1 to TRBJ1-1; tentative D call: TRBD1 (5 bases). V lost 4 bases to trimming and J lost 7 bases, with 19 bases between them. Germline lookup yields CDR1 MGHRA and CDR2 YSYEKL. The CDR3 length is 15 residues. As DNA, the CDR3 is TGCGCCAGCAGCCCCCTGATCGGGGGGGTCGGTGAAGCTTTCTTT. The encoded protein is CASSPLIGGVGEAFF.

This clone was detected a few times. A far larger clone is a single base away, which makes a read error likely. The chain couples TRBV7-9 to TRBJ2-7, with 16 bases aligning to TRBD2. V lost 2 bases, J lost 6 bases, and 7 bases stayed unmatched. Germline V gene sequence: CDR1 SEHNR, CDR2 FQNEAQ (reference sequence). This CDR3 has 17 residues. The CDR3 coding sequence is TGTGCCAGCAGCTTAAGGATGGGACTAGCGGGGGGGGGCGAGCAGTACTTC. This translates into CASSLRMGLAGGGEQYF.

The chain is built from TRBV19 and TRBJ1-6, with D unclear. CDR3 length equals 16 residues. V was trimmed by 4 bases and J by 0 bases, leaving 10 bases between them. Germline V gene data show CDR1 as LNHDA and CDR2 as SQIVND (reference sequence). This CDR3 is CASSTDMSSYNSPLHF. Here the CDR3 DNA reads TGTGCCAGTAGTACCGACATGAGCTCCTATAATTCACCCCTCCACTTT.

This clone has just one count. J is TRBJ2-1 and V is TRBV7-8; no clear D. Per the germline V gene, CDR1 is SGHVS and CDR2 is FQNEAQ. The CDR3 spans 14 residues. V was clipped by 1 base and J by 10 bases, with 14 bases between them. The CDR3 nucleotides are TGTGCCAGCAGCTTAGTGATAGGGCTAAGGGAGCAGTTCTTC. This sequence encodes CASSLVIGLREQFF.

This sequence joins TRBV4-2 and TRBJ2-7; D is perhaps TRBD2 (6 bases). CDR1 is LGHNA and CDR2 is YNFKEQ in the germline V gene. The V end was cut by 2 bases, the J end by 7 bases, with 12 bases between. CDR3 length: 13 amino acids. Here the CDR3 reads CASSQSGGWEQYF. The CDR3 DNA reads as TGTGCCAGCAGCCAATCAGGAGGGTGGGAGCAGTACTTC.

This chain connects TRBV5-6 to TRBJ2-3, with TRBD1 matching 8 bases. Germline trimming cut 4 bases from V and 6 bases from J; bases unmatched to any gene: 1. The length of the CDR3 is 12 residues. The germline V gene encodes CDR1 SGHDT and CDR2 YYEEEE. CDR3 nucleotide sequence: TGTGCCAGCAGCAGACAGGGGGATACGCAGTATTTT. Translation gives CASSRQGDTQYF.

This sequence joins TRBV2 and TRBJ2-5; D possibly uses TRBD1 or TRBD2 (5 bases each). The CDR3 runs 14 residues. Trimming took off 6 bases at V and 4 bases at J, with 15 bases between the two ends. From germline, CDR1 is SNHLY and CDR2 FYNNEI. CDR3 sequence (DNA): TGTGCCAGCAGCCCCGGGACGGGGCGAGAGACCCAGTACTTC. Translation: CASSPGTGRETQYF.

CDR3 sequence (DNA): TGTGCCAGCAGTACAGGGACCACCGGGGAGCTGTTTTTT. Residues: CASSTGTTGELFF. The V gene is TRBV6-5, the J gene TRBJ2-2; D perhaps matches TRBD1 (6 bases). The CDR3 consists of 13 residues. The V end lost 5 bases, the J end lost 4 bases, and 8 bases lay between the germline ends. Germline V lookup: CDR1 MNHEY, CDR2 SVGAGI.

DNA for the CDR3: TGTGCCTGGAGTGTACACGGGGGGGCCTTCAATGAGCAGTTCTTC. Amino acid sequence: CAWSVHGGAFNEQFF. This chain uses TRBV30 with TRBJ2-1; 8 bases map to TRBD2. This CDR3 contains 15 residues. J was trimmed by 6 bases and V by 0 bases; bases with no gene match: 7. The germline V gene encodes CDR1 GTSNPN and CDR2 SVGIG (reference sequence).

The V call is TRBV2, the J call TRBJ1-5; TRBD1 might be the D (5 bases). Germline CDR1 reads SNHLY; CDR2 reads FYNNEI. V was shortened by 3 bases and J by 1 base, with 10 bases between the two germline ends. The CDR3 covers 15 residues. CDR3 coding DNA: TGTGCCAGCAGTGATTGGGGGGAGAGCAATCAGCCCCAGCATTTT. Its translation is CASSDWGESNQPQHF.

A note on this clone: The junction departs from germline at one end; a sequencing error may be responsible. The chain recombines TRBV27 with TRBJ2-2, with D maybe TRBD2 (5 bases). CDR1 is MNHEY and CDR2 is SMNVEV in the germline V gene (reference sequence). CDR3 length: 14 amino acids. The DNA of the CDR3 is TGTGCCAGCAGTCCTTCGGGGAACACCAGGGAGCTGTTTTTT. Translated, it gives CASSPSGNTRELFF.

The J gene is TRBJ2-7, the V gene TRBV19; D call uncertain. CDR3 length: 10 residues. CDR1 is LNHDA, CDR2 SQIVND, per germline (reference sequence). V lost 4 bases, J lost 4 bases, and 2 bases lay in between. The CDR3 is CASSRYEQYF. The CDR3 DNA is TGTGCCAGTAGTAGGTACGAGCAGTACTTC.

Only a few counts were recorded for this clone. The V call is TRBV7-6, the J call TRBJ1-5, with no clear D. Trimming pared 1 base from V and 4 bases from J, leaving 11 bases between. The V gene's germline CDR1 is SGHVS and CDR2 FNYEAQ. The CDR3 runs to 15 residues. CDR3 DNA: TGTGCCAGCAGCTTAGAAGCGGACGGGAATCAGCCCCAGCATTTT. This gives the protein CASSLEADGNQPQHF.

The table lists this clone with a count of one. The J gene is TRBJ1-2, the V gene TRBV4-3; 8 nucleotides match TRBD1. The germline V gene encodes CDR1 LGHNA and CDR2 YSLEER. The CDR3 loop spans 14 amino acids. V lost 4 bases to trimming and J lost 3 bases; unmatched junction nucleotides: 4. The CDR3 here is CASSPWTGHYGYTF. Written as DNA, the CDR3 is TGCGCCAGCAGCCCATGGACAGGGCACTATGGCTACACCTTC.

V is TRBV2 and J is TRBJ2-7; no clear D. Germline V gene lookup returns CDR1 SNHLY and CDR2 FYNNEI. This CDR3 has 10 residues. V was pared by 5 bases and J by 4 bases, with 3 bases between. CDR3 in DNA: TGTGCCAGCAGTCAATACGAGCAGTACTTC. Translated: CASSQYEQYF.

This clone was counted a few times. CDR3 loop: CSALAGEYNEQFF. CDR3 nucleotides: TGCAGCGCACTAGCGGGGGAATACAATGAGCAGTTCTTC. The chain uses TRBV29-1 and TRBJ2-1; 11 bases fit TRBD2. This CDR3 spans 13 amino acids. CDR1 and CDR2 (germline): SQVTM, ANQGSEA. The V segment lost 7 bases and the J segment 4 bases; nucleotides outside the gene matches: 3.

The chain combines TRBV30 with TRBJ2-5, with D possibly TRBD2 on 6 matching bases. Trimming pared 3 bases from V and 5 bases from J, leaving 16 bases between. The CDR3 runs to 14 residues. In germline, CDR1 is GTSNPN, CDR2 SVGIG (reference sequence). The CDR3 protein is CAWSQARGWETQYF. The CDR3 DNA reads TGTGCCTGGAGCCAAGCCCGGGGGTGGGAGACCCAGTACTTC. Variable domain in full (rest from reference TRBV30 and TRBJ2-5): SQTIHQWPATLVQPVGSPLSLECTVEGTSNPNLYWYRQAAGRGLQLLFYSVGIGQISSEVPQNLSASRPQDRQFILSSKKLLLSDSGFYLCAWSQARGWETQYFGPGTRLLVL.

In this sample, this clone turned up once. The V gene is TRBV27, the J gene TRBJ1-2; 7 bases map to TRBD1. CDR1 and CDR2 from the germline V gene are MNHEY and SMNVEV (reference sequence). The CDR3 spans 14 residues. V lost 2 bases and J lost 8; bases outside the gene matches: 8. The CDR3 sequence is CASSLREGAWGYTF. Written as DNA, the CDR3 is TGTGCCAGCAGTTTAAGGGAGGGGGCATGGGGCTACACCTTC.

This sequence joins TRBV5-1 and TRBJ2-5; TRBD1 is a possible D gene (6 bases). This CDR3 has 15 residues. Germline V gene sequence: CDR1 SGHRS, CDR2 YFSETQ. Trimming left V 4 bases short and J 5 bases short, with 18 bases between. The CDR3 DNA follows: TGCGCCAGCAGCCACAGGGAGTCTCTGTGGGAGACCCAGTACTTC. This gives the protein CASSHRESLWETQYF.

This clone came up a few times. This rearrangement joins TRBV13 to TRBJ2-7; 7 bases fit TRBD1. Germline-derived CDR1 and CDR2 are PRHDT and FYEKMQ (reference sequence). The CDR3 runs 13 residues. V trimming: 7 bases; J trimming: 6 bases; junction bases outside the gene matches: 9. CDR3 sequence (DNA): TGTGCCAGCACCATCGGGTGGGACAGCGAGCAGTACTTC. This codes for CASTIGWDSEQYF.

The chain combines TRBV5-1 with TRBJ2-7; TRBD2 is a possible D gene (5 bases). Per germline, CDR1 SGHRS and CDR2 YFSETQ. V lost 4 bases to trimming and J lost 7 bases, with 9 bases between them. CDR3 length: 11 amino acids. The CDR3 DNA reads as TGCGCCAGCAGCCCGGGGTGGGAGCAGTACTTC. It is translated as CASSPGWEQYF.